These 9 T cell receptor beta chains came from one sample sequenced in a study of T cell responses to AZD1222 COVID-19 vaccine. Generated by immunoSEQ multiplex PCR, the TCRdb table keeps only in-frame clones and is missing some. The sample consists of about 110,000 clones, more than 65% of them appearing once. This sample comprised peripheral blood, obtained on day 0 of AZD1222 vaccination. These receptors were collected from an adult in good health.

The genes are TRBV28 and TRBJ1-5, with 7 bases lining up with TRBD1. The CDR3 consists of 15 residues. CDR1 is MDHEN, CDR2 SYDVKM, per germline. The junction had 7 bases not matched to a gene; V was cut back by 6 bases and J by 2 bases. CDR3 region: CASSPTGQGNQPQHF. The CDR3, as DNA: TGTGCCAGCAGCCCTACCGGACAGGGCAATCAGCCCCAGCATTTT.

The V and J genes are TRBV7-8 and TRBJ2-3; D could derive from TRBD1 or TRBD2 (6 bases each). The CDR3 runs 14 residues. Germline V gives CDR1 SGHVS, CDR2 FQNEAQ. With 3 bases removed from V and 5 bases from J, the gap between germline ends came to 12 bases. CDR3 coding DNA: TGTGCCAGCAGCTTGGAGGGGGGAGTAGATACGCAGTATTTT. This translates into CASSLEGGVDTQYF.

The gene calls are TRBV12-3 or TRBV12-4 and TRBJ1-5; D uncertain. Trimming left V 3 bases short and J 4 bases short, with 4 bases between. The length of the CDR3 is 12 residues. The DNA of the CDR3 is TGTGCCAGCAGTTTCTGGAATCAGCCCCAGCATTTT. This gives the protein CASSFWNQPQHF.

This clone occurred once. V is TRBV28 and J is TRBJ1-1; D is uncertain. The V end lost 4 bases, the J end lost 6 bases, and 15 bases lay between the germline ends. Germline V gene sequence: CDR1 MDHEN, CDR2 SYDVKM. There are 14 residues in the CDR3. In nucleotides, the CDR3 is TGTGCCAGCAGTTCATTCAGACGGAGGCCTGAAGCTTTCTTT. Translated, it gives CASSSFRRRPEAFF. Full variable domain (rest looked up from reference TRBV28 and TRBJ1-1): DVKVTQSSRYLVKRTGEKVFLECVQDMDHENMFWYRQDPGLGLRLIYFSYDVKMKEKGDIPEGYSVSREKKERFSLILESASTNQTSMYLCASSSFRRRPEAFFGQGTRLTVV.

The chain has TRBV11-2 and TRBJ1-2; TRBD1 agrees at 9 bases. CDR1 and CDR2 (germline): SGHAT, FQNNGV. The trim removed 5 bases at V and 0 bases at J, leaving 10 bases unmatched. This CDR3 has 17 amino acids. This chain's CDR3 is CASSRGGTGPSNYGYTF. DNA for the CDR3: TGTGCCAGCAGCAGGGGGGGGACAGGGCCCTCTAACTATGGCTACACCTTC.

This chain uses TRBV5-1 with TRBJ2-5; 11 bases fit TRBD2. This CDR3 comprises 15 residues. Per the germline V gene, CDR1 is SGHRS and CDR2 is YFSETQ. With 5 bases clipped from V and 1 base from J, the junction kept 4 bases outside the gene matches. CDR3 sequence reads: CASSPGLAVQETQYF. For the CDR3, the DNA is TGCGCCAGCAGTCCGGGACTAGCGGTCCAAGAGACCCAGTACTTC.

The chain employs TRBV16 and TRBJ1-1; D uncertain. Trimming stripped 4 bases from V and 1 base from J, with 10 bases between. Per the germline V gene, CDR1 is KGHSY and CDR2 is FQNENV. There are 14 residues in the CDR3. The DNA for the CDR3 is TGTGCCAGCAGCCGTGGACGGCCGAACACTGAAGCTTTCTTT. Its protein product is CASSRGRPNTEAFF. The full variable domain, in which reference TRBV16 and TRBJ1-1 provide the parts outside the CDR3, is GEEVAQTPKHLVRGEGQKAKLYCAPIKGHSYVFWYQQVLKNEFKFLISFQNENVFDETGMPKERFSAKCLPNSPCSLEIQATKLEDSAVYFCASSRGRPNTEAFFGQGTRLTVV.

This clone is labeled as medium-sized (0.01 to 0.1%). The chain combines TRBV19 with TRBJ1-1; D is unresolved. Germline V gene sequence: CDR1 LNHDA, CDR2 SQIVND (reference sequence). V lost 5 bases to trimming and J lost 0 bases, with 13 bases between them. The CDR3 length is 15 residues. The CDR3 sequence: CASSSDDTMNTEAFF. The CDR3 nucleotides are TGTGCCAGTAGTTCCGATGATACTATGAACACTGAAGCTTTCTTT.

This chain uses TRBV19 with TRBJ2-2; weak D call: TRBD1 (5 bases). The V gene's germline CDR1 is LNHDA and CDR2 SQIVND (reference sequence). This CDR3 has 14 residues. V lost 5 bases and J lost 5, with 12 bases in between. CDR3 protein: CASSPGLGTGELFF. The CDR3 DNA follows: TGTGCCAGTAGTCCAGGGCTGGGTACCGGGGAGCTGTTTTTT.